This T cell receptor (beta chain) is drawn from a study of T cells after posttransplantation cyclophosphamide. Broader study findings: Donor CD8+ memory clones often dominated recipient blood repertoires at later times. After PTCy, TRB diversity resembled that of CNI/methotrexate controls. Skin or GI-infiltrating T cells shared few TRB sequences with blood.

With V trimmed by 2 bases and J by 2 bases, 9 bases remained unmatched. Germline V gene sequence: CDR1 MNHEY, CDR2 SMNVEV (reference sequence). This CDR3 comprises 17 residues. The repertoire was sequenced with immunoSEQ multiplex PCR; TCRdb's copy has only in-frame clones and lacks some. Observed in the sample are 35,000 to 40,000 clones, none of them singletons. This clone has just a few counts. The antigen remains undetermined. This chain connects TRBV27 to TRBJ2-5; 9 nucleotides agree with TRBD1. The receptor was derived from a man aged 45-60 years in good health, CMV-negative, and a related stem cell transplant donor. The sample taken for sequencing was PBMCs. The CDR3 loop is CASSLAPRGTGQETQYF. The CDR3 DNA reads as TGTGCCAGCAGTTTAGCCCCTAGGGGGACAGGGCAAGAGACCCAGTACTTC.